The 9 T cell receptor beta chains reported below all come from one sample, sequenced in a study of cytomegalovirus exposure and HLA in healthy donors. The study ran its PCR with 60 Vbeta and 13 Jbeta primers. Clones were sequenced by immunoSEQ multiplex PCR, and TCRdb holds only the in-frame ones, with some missing. Among fewer than 150,000 clones listed, just over 70% were seen once. The sequenced sample consisted of PBMCs. Source of these receptors: a woman younger than 45 in good health and CMV-seronegative.

The CDR3 reads CASSSDRQETQYF. The CDR3 DNA follows: TGTGCCAGCAGTTCAGACAGACAAGAGACCCAGTACTTC. The chain has TRBV5-4 and TRBJ2-5, with D perhaps matching TRBD1 (5 bases). The V and J ends lost 5 bases and 2 bases respectively, with 10 bases between them. CDR3 length equals 13 residues. Per germline, CDR1 SGHNT and CDR2 YYREEE (reference sequence).

This chain connects TRBV6-6 to TRBJ2-2; the D gene is possibly TRBD1 (5 bases). In germline, CDR1 is MNHNY, CDR2 SVGAGI (reference sequence). V was pared by 7 bases and J by 0 bases, with 12 bases between. This CDR3 region has 15 residues. For the CDR3, the DNA is TGTGCCAGCAACGTCCAGGGCACGAACACCGGGGAGCTGTTTTTT. Amino acids: CASNVQGTNTGELFF.

This chain connects TRBV5-1 to TRBJ1-2; D is possibly TRBD1 (5 bases). This CDR3 region has 15 residues. Trimming removed 4 bases from V and 3 bases from J, with 16 bases in between. CDR1 is SGHRS and CDR2 is YFSETQ in the germline V gene. CDR3 residues: CASSPDGTDYYGYTF. In nucleotides, the CDR3 is TGCGCCAGCAGCCCCGACGGGACTGACTACTATGGCTACACCTTC.

This clone was seen a handful of times. Other DNA sequences in this sample translate to the same CDR3. This rearrangement joins TRBV29-1 to TRBJ2-3, with 8 bases aligning to TRBD2. The CDR3 totals 13 residues. Germline V CDR1 and CDR2: SQVTM, ANQGSEA. V gave up 7 bases and J gave up 3 bases; unmatched junction bases: 6. The CDR3 here is CSGDSGGTDTQYF. In DNA, the CDR3 is TGCAGCGGGGATTCGGGAGGGACAGATACGCAGTATTTT.

J is TRBJ1-3 and V is TRBV7-9; D unclear. Trimming pared 9 bases from V and 0 bases from J, leaving 15 bases between. The CDR3 is 15 amino acids. Per germline, CDR1 SEHNR and CDR2 FQNEAQ (reference sequence). CDR3 loop: CASIVAGNSGNTIYF. Written as DNA, the CDR3 is TGTGCCAGTATCGTTGCGGGCAACTCTGGAAACACCATATATTTT.

This clone was counted only a few times. The same CDR3 also results from other DNA sequences found in this sample. This chain joins TRBV29-1 and TRBJ1-1, with D hard to call. CDR1 is SQVTM, CDR2 ANQGSEA, per germline. Deletions cut 5 bases from V and 5 bases from J, with 12 bases between. The CDR3 consists of 12 residues. CDR3 amino acids: CSVRTGGTEAFF. The CDR3 bases are TGCAGCGTTCGGACGGGCGGGACTGAAGCTTTCTTT.

This chain connects TRBV6-1 to TRBJ1-5, with 7 bases fitting TRBD1. The CDR3 extends over 13 amino acids. CDR1 and CDR2 (germline): MNHNS, SASEGT. V lost 8 bases and J lost 5; bases outside the gene matches: 6. CDR3 bases: TGTGCCAGCTTTGAGGGGGCAGATCAGCCCCAGCATTTT. Protein: CASFEGADQPQHF.

This clone turned up a few times. The sample contains more than one DNA sequence encoding this CDR3. The chain carries TRBV18 and TRBJ1-2; TRBD1 is a possible D gene (6 bases). The germline V gene encodes CDR1 KGHSH and CDR2 LQKENI. The CDR3 runs 13 residues. V was clipped by 0 bases and J by 4 bases, with 6 bases between them. CDR3 nucleotide sequence: TGTGCCAGCTCACCACCGACAGGCTATGGCTACACCTTC. This translates into CASSPPTGYGYTF.

CDR3 amino acids: CASRRDTHNEQFF. As DNA, the CDR3 is TGTGCCAGCAGACGGGACACCCACAATGAGCAGTTCTTC. The J gene is TRBJ2-1, the V gene TRBV6-5, with a possible D match to TRBD1 (6 bases). The germline V gene encodes CDR1 MNHEY and CDR2 SVGAGI. V lost 6 bases and J 5 bases, leaving 11 bases between the germline ends. CDR3 length equals 13 residues.